The rows below give T cell receptor beta chains drawn from one sample of a study of identifying expanded T cells in peripheral blood. Clones were sequenced by immunoSEQ multiplex PCR, and TCRdb holds only the in-frame ones, with some missing. The table shows over 85,000 clones, with roughly 81% occurring only once. The sample comprised blood. Source of these receptors: a person aged 18 to 75 in good health. CDR3s include the opening cysteine and the closing phenylalanine or tryptophan.

v_call: TRBV5-1; j_call: TRBJ2-7; cdr3_aa: CASSPTSGASYEQYF
v_call: TRBV10-3; j_call: TRBJ1-4; cdr3_aa: CAASGRDNEKLFF
v_call: TRBV19; j_call: TRBJ1-2; cdr3_aa: CASSPLPGDYGYTF
v_call: TRBV9; j_call: TRBJ1-1; cdr3_aa: CASSVDHGNTEAFF
v_call: TRBV6-6; j_call: TRBJ1-2; cdr3_aa: CASREPGQGDNGYTF
v_call: TRBV12-2; j_call: TRBJ1-2; cdr3_aa: CASRLTGGAPRALYGYTF
v_call: TRBV6-1; j_call: TRBJ2-7; cdr3_aa: CASSESSYEQYF
v_call: TRBV5-1; j_call: TRBJ2-1; cdr3_aa: CASSADRLTGGKQFF
v_call: TRBV19; j_call: TRBJ1-2; cdr3_aa: CASSISRGHYGYTF
v_call: TRBV5-5; j_call: TRBJ1-2; cdr3_aa: CASSLATASYGYTF
v_call: TRBV5-1; j_call: TRBJ1-1; cdr3_aa: CASSLETGGNTEAFF
v_call: TRBV11-2; j_call: TRBJ1-1; cdr3_aa: CASSLRRGTDPEAFF
v_call: TRBV14; j_call: TRBJ1-1; cdr3_aa: CASSPRRDAPSYF
v_call: TRBV10-1; j_call: TRBJ2-3; cdr3_aa: CASSESRGGPDTQYF
v_call: TRBV5-6; j_call: TRBJ2-3; cdr3_aa: CASSLGGTDTQYF
v_call: TRBV19; j_call: TRBJ1-1; cdr3_aa: CASRRAVKNTEAFF
v_call: TRBV6-4; j_call: TRBJ2-5; cdr3_aa: CASSDHGGPVETQYF
v_call: TRBV10-1; j_call: TRBJ2-7; cdr3_aa: CAHASGRTGQGYEQYF
v_call: TRBV6-5; j_call: TRBJ2-3; cdr3_aa: CASSPTGGVQDTQYF
v_call: TRBV27; j_call: TRBJ2-3; cdr3_aa: CASSSTITDTQYF
v_call: TRBV5-1; j_call: TRBJ2-1; cdr3_aa: CASSPGQGAYNEQFF
v_call: TRBV12-5; j_call: TRBJ2-2; cdr3_aa: CASGLTLRDIGELFF
v_call: TRBV4-1; j_call: TRBJ2-7; cdr3_aa: CASSPQGRKYEQYF
v_call: TRBV7-2; j_call: TRBJ2-1; cdr3_aa: CASSFHGSSSYNEQFF
v_call: TRBV4-3; j_call: TRBJ1-4; cdr3_aa: CASSPGGGLFTNEKLFF
v_call: TRBV5-4; j_call: TRBJ2-1; cdr3_aa: CASSLGGTSYNEQFF
v_call: TRBV11-2; j_call: TRBJ2-7; cdr3_aa: CASSIGTNYEQYF
v_call: TRBV4-1; j_call: TRBJ1-1; cdr3_aa: CASRLIGGNTEAFF
v_call: TRBV18; j_call: TRBJ1-4; cdr3_aa: CASSLTWGQGSKTNEKLFF
v_call: TRBV5-1; j_call: TRBJ2-3; cdr3_aa: CASSSGGDTQYF
v_call: TRBV30; j_call: TRBJ2-2; cdr3_aa: CAWNWRDTGELFF
v_call: TRBV9; j_call: TRBJ2-3; cdr3_aa: CASSPHSSGGPQTTDTQYF
v_call: TRBV7-2; j_call: TRBJ2-3; cdr3_aa: CASSPTSRGGPPDTQYF
v_call: TRBV30; j_call: TRBJ2-2; cdr3_aa: CAWSHAGTGIGELFF
v_call: TRBV7-9; j_call: TRBJ1-2; cdr3_aa: CASSPLLSVQGYTF
v_call: TRBV6-5; j_call: TRBJ2-7; cdr3_aa: CASSYRQWQYF
v_call: TRBV27; j_call: TRBJ2-5; cdr3_aa: CASRPRGGFETQYF
v_call: TRBV28; j_call: TRBJ2-3; cdr3_aa: CASSLPGAGSSTDTQYF
v_call: TRBV10-3; j_call: TRBJ2-7; cdr3_aa: CAISEDGMEQYF
v_call: TRBV7-6; j_call: TRBJ2-3; cdr3_aa: CASSPPEGTQYF
v_call: TRBV14; j_call: TRBJ2-7; cdr3_aa: CASSTGQGSYEQYF
v_call: TRBV6-1; j_call: TRBJ2-1; cdr3_aa: CASTPGGDEQFF
v_call: TRBV9; j_call: TRBJ1-1; cdr3_aa: CASSVAGNTEAFF
v_call: TRBV27; j_call: TRBJ1-6; cdr3_aa: CASRFGGDNSPLHF
v_call: TRBV5-1; j_call: TRBJ1-2; cdr3_aa: CASSLAFGGYGYTF
v_call: TRBV2; j_call: TRBJ2-3; cdr3_aa: CASSRGGEDTQYF
v_call: TRBV6-6; j_call: TRBJ1-1; cdr3_aa: CASSYGGYTEAFF
v_call: TRBV6-6; j_call: TRBJ2-7; cdr3_aa: CASREQGGYEQYF
v_call: TRBV7-2; j_call: TRBJ2-1; cdr3_aa: CASSLWRESSYNEQFF
v_call: TRBV18; j_call: TRBJ1-2; cdr3_aa: CASHGPLGGGYTF
v_call: TRBV4-3; j_call: TRBJ1-2; cdr3_aa: CASSFSGDYGYTF